The rows below give T cell receptor beta chains drawn from one sample of a study of CD4+ T cells in melanoma. Clones were sequenced by immunoSEQ multiplex PCR, and TCRdb holds only the in-frame ones, with some missing. The sample shows 17,000 or so clones, 83% of them seen only once. The sequenced sample consisted of cells from a culture (not recorded whether cultured in vitro). These receptors all come from a human donor with melanoma. CDR3s include the opening cysteine and the closing phenylalanine or tryptophan. The D gene is left open where the match is weak. The listing skips clone size in some rows; elsewhere it reads once, few, many or a size class.

J gene: TRBJ2-1
V gene: TRBV9
D gene: -
clone size: -
CDR3 DNA: TGTGCCAGCAGCGTAGCTACTAGCCTTAATGAGCAGTTCTTC
CDR3 protein: CASSVATSLNEQFF

J gene: TRBJ1-2
V gene: TRBV14
D gene: TRBD1
clone size: -
CDR3 DNA: TGTGCCAGCAGCCAAGACTCGACAGGGGGTCGGTATGGCTACACCTTC
CDR3 protein: CASSQDSTGGRYGYTF

J gene: TRBJ2-3
V gene: TRBV5-4
D gene: TRBD2
clone size: -
CDR3 DNA: TGTGCCAGCAGCTTTTCGGCGGGGGGACGCACAGATACGCAGTATTTT
CDR3 protein: CASSFSAGGRTDTQYF

J gene: TRBJ1-2
V gene: TRBV27
D gene: -
clone size: -
CDR3 DNA: TGTGCCAGCAGTTTATCGGTCCCGGACGGAAGATTCTACTATGGCTACACCTTC
CDR3 protein: CASSLSVPDGRFYYGYTF

J gene: TRBJ2-2
V gene: TRBV9
D gene: -
clone size: -
CDR3 DNA: TGTGCCAGCAGCGTAGAAGGGGCCACCGGGGAGCTGTTTTTT
CDR3 protein: CASSVEGATGELFF

J gene: TRBJ2-5
V gene: TRBV2
D gene: -
clone size: few
CDR3 DNA: TGTGCCAGCAGTGAAGCGTCAGACCAAGAGACCCAGTACTTC
CDR3 protein: CASSEASDQETQYF

J gene: TRBJ1-5
V gene: TRBV11-2
D gene: -
clone size: -
CDR3 DNA: TGTGCCAGCAGCGTGAATAGTGGGGGGAATCAGCCCCAGCATTTT
CDR3 protein: CASSVNSGGNQPQHF

J gene: TRBJ2-7
V gene: TRBV6-6
D gene: -
clone size: -
CDR3 DNA: TGTGCCAGCAGTCGAAGTGGCTACGAGCAGTACTTC
CDR3 protein: CASSRSGYEQYF

J gene: TRBJ2-7
V gene: TRBV5-6
D gene: -
clone size: -
CDR3 DNA: TGTGCCAGCAGCGCGGGACCAGGGTACTACGAGCAGTACTTC
CDR3 protein: CASSAGPGYYEQYF

J gene: TRBJ2-6
V gene: TRBV5-1
D gene: -
clone size: -
CDR3 DNA: TGCGCCAGCAGCCCCCACTTAGGATCTGGGGCCAACGTCCTGACTTTC
CDR3 protein: CASSPHLGSGANVLTF

J gene: TRBJ2-1
V gene: TRBV4-1
D gene: TRBD1
clone size: -
CDR3 DNA: TGCGCCAGCAGTTTATCTCCACAGGGGTACAATGAGCAGTTCTTC
CDR3 protein: CASSLSPQGYNEQFF

J gene: TRBJ1-1
V gene: TRBV6-6
D gene: TRBD1
clone size: -
CDR3 DNA: TGTGCCAGCAGTTATCCCGGGACAGGGAACGAGGCTTTCTTT
CDR3 protein: CASSYPGTGNEAFF

J gene: TRBJ1-6
V gene: TRBV9
D gene: -
clone size: -
CDR3 DNA: TGTGCCAGCAGCGTAGAACAGTCTGGTTCACCCCTCCACTTT
CDR3 protein: CASSVEQSGSPLHF

J gene: TRBJ2-1
V gene: TRBV19
D gene: TRBD2
clone size: once
CDR3 DNA: TGTGCCAGTAGTATAGATCGGTTCACTAGCGGGGGGGTCTATGAGCAGTTCTTC
CDR3 protein: CASSIDRFTSGGVYEQFF

J gene: TRBJ1-4
V gene: TRBV5-4
D gene: -
clone size: -
CDR3 DNA: TGTGCCAGCAGCTCACCAGACAGTCGTAATGAAAAACTGTTTTTT
CDR3 protein: CASSSPDSRNEKLFF

J gene: TRBJ1-2
V gene: TRBV6-1
D gene: -
clone size: -
CDR3 DNA: TGTGCCAGCCGAGGGATAGACAGTGGAGTCTATGGCTACACCTTC
CDR3 protein: CASRGIDSGVYGYTF

J gene: TRBJ1-3
V gene: TRBV13
D gene: -
clone size: -
CDR3 DNA: TGTGCCAGCACCCAGCGACCCGTCGGGTCTGGAAACACCATATATTTT
CDR3 protein: CASTQRPVGSGNTIYF

J gene: TRBJ2-4
V gene: TRBV5-1
D gene: TRBD2
clone size: once
CDR3 DNA: TGCGCCAGCAGCCCAGGGACTAGCGGGGGCCAAAACATTCAGTACTTC
CDR3 protein: CASSPGTSGGQNIQYF

J gene: TRBJ2-5
V gene: TRBV29-1
D gene: -
clone size: -
CDR3 DNA: TGCAGCGTTGGGACTATGAACTTCCAAGAGACCCAGTACTTC
CDR3 protein: CSVGTMNFQETQYF

J gene: TRBJ1-1
V gene: TRBV9
D gene: -
clone size: -
CDR3 DNA: TGTGCCAGCAGCGTAGCCGGCGGGGGGGTATCGGGGGATACTGAAGCTTTCTTT
CDR3 protein: CASSVAGGGVSGDTEAFF

J gene: TRBJ2-5
V gene: TRBV7-9
D gene: -
clone size: -
CDR3 DNA: TGTGCCAGCAGCTCCTGGGGGGAAGAAGAGACCCAGTACTTC
CDR3 protein: CASSSWGEEETQYF

J gene: TRBJ1-5
V gene: TRBV18
D gene: -
clone size: -
CDR3 DNA: TGTGCCAGCTCACCACAGGGTTTTCAGCCCCAGCATTTT
CDR3 protein: CASSPQGFQPQHF

J gene: TRBJ2-7
V gene: TRBV6-6
D gene: TRBD2
clone size: -
CDR3 DNA: TGTGCCAGCAGTTACGAGCGGGGGGCCAAGCAGTACTTC
CDR3 protein: CASSYERGAKQYF

J gene: TRBJ1-2
V gene: TRBV11-2
D gene: -
clone size: once
CDR3 DNA: TGTGCCAGCAGCTCGATGCGGACAGCGTTCTATGGCTACACCTTC
CDR3 protein: CASSSMRTAFYGYTF